Listed below are T cell receptor beta chains from one sample, sequenced in a study of identical twins. TCRdb re-called the 5' RACE reads through MiXCR, storing one row per CDR3 protein. The data contain more than 400,000 distinct CDR3 sequences, about 16% of them singletons. These data were also filed under a second study, of yellow fever vaccine responses in identical twins.

Input material: CD4+ T cells sorted from blood. The receptors originated from a young woman in good health. Both conserved end residues are part of each CDR3. D genes are given only for firm matches. Clone size is shown for a subset of rows, as once, few, many or a class of expanded clone.

abundance: many; d_gene: -; j_gene: TRBJ1-4; v_gene: TRBV7-6; CDR3nt: TGTGCCAGCAGCTTAGGGACAGATGAAAAACTGTTTTTT; CDR3aa: CASSLGTDEKLFF
abundance: few; d_gene: -; j_gene: TRBJ2-1; v_gene: TRBV6-1; CDR3nt: TGTGCCAGCAGTCCCGGTGCGGGACCAGGCTACAATGAGCAGTTCTTC; CDR3aa: CASSPGAGPGYNEQFF
abundance: few; d_gene: TRBD1; j_gene: TRBJ1-1; v_gene: TRBV10-3; CDR3nt: TGTGCCATCAGCGGTGGGGCGGGACAGATCACTGAAGCTTTCTTT; CDR3aa: CAISGGAGQITEAFF
abundance: -; d_gene: -; j_gene: TRBJ2-2; v_gene: TRBV6-5; CDR3nt: TGTGCCAGCAGTTACTCGCCGGAGGGTAACGCGAACACCGGGGAGCTGTTTTTT; CDR3aa: CASSYSPEGNANTGELFF
abundance: few; d_gene: -; j_gene: TRBJ1-2; v_gene: TRBV25-1; CDR3nt: TGTGCCAGCAGTGTGGACACCTATGGCTACACCTTC; CDR3aa: CASSVDTYGYTF
abundance: -; d_gene: TRBD2; j_gene: TRBJ2-7; v_gene: TRBV28; CDR3nt: TGTGCCAGCAAACGGGGAGGGCCTTACGAGCAGTACTTC; CDR3aa: CASKRGGPYEQYF
abundance: few; d_gene: -; j_gene: TRBJ1-6; v_gene: TRBV14; CDR3nt: TGTGCCAGCAGCCAAGTTCCGCAGGGGCGTAATTCACCCCTCCACTTT; CDR3aa: CASSQVPQGRNSPLHF
abundance: once; d_gene: -; j_gene: TRBJ1-2; v_gene: TRBV9; CDR3nt: TGTGCCAGCAGCGTTGGGATGGCAAGCTATGGCTACACCTTC; CDR3aa: CASSVGMASYGYTF
abundance: -; d_gene: TRBD2; j_gene: TRBJ2-2; v_gene: TRBV20-1; CDR3nt: TGCAGTGCTAGAGAAAGCGGGGTGAGGGCCGGGGAGCTGTTTTTT; CDR3aa: CSARESGVRAGELFF
abundance: -; d_gene: TRBD1; j_gene: TRBJ1-2; v_gene: TRBV18; CDR3nt: TGTGCCAGCTCACCTACTACAGGGGACTATGGCTACACCTTC; CDR3aa: CASSPTTGDYGYTF
abundance: few; d_gene: -; j_gene: TRBJ2-7; v_gene: TRBV2; CDR3nt: TGTGCCAGCAGAGCCGGGACTTCAACCTACGAGCAGTACTTC; CDR3aa: CASRAGTSTYEQYF
abundance: few; d_gene: TRBD2; j_gene: TRBJ2-4; v_gene: TRBV28; CDR3nt: TGTGCCAGCAGTTCTGGGACTAGCGGCGCCATTCAGTACTTC; CDR3aa: CASSSGTSGAIQYF
abundance: -; d_gene: -; j_gene: TRBJ1-4; v_gene: TRBV27; CDR3nt: TGTGCCAGCAGTCCCCGACAGGCAACTAATGAAAAACTGTTTTTT; CDR3aa: CASSPRQATNEKLFF
abundance: -; d_gene: -; j_gene: TRBJ2-7; v_gene: TRBV7-8; CDR3nt: TGTGCCAGCAGCCCAAGGGGGACATCCCTCCACTCCTACGAGCAGTACTTC; CDR3aa: CASSPRGTSLHSYEQYF
abundance: many; d_gene: -; j_gene: TRBJ1-1; v_gene: TRBV5-6; CDR3nt: TGTGCCAGCAGCCCCACCTTCGGGGGTAGGAACACTGAAGCTTTCTTT; CDR3aa: CASSPTFGGRNTEAFF
abundance: few; d_gene: -; j_gene: TRBJ2-5; v_gene: TRBV5-1; CDR3nt: TGCGCCAGCAGCTTGTCACTAGATTTAGAGACCCAGTACTTC; CDR3aa: CASSLSLDLETQYF
abundance: -; d_gene: -; j_gene: TRBJ2-2; v_gene: TRBV7-3; CDR3nt: TGTGCCAGCAGCCCAAGGGGTGAGACCACCGGGGAGCTGTTTTTT; CDR3aa: CASSPRGETTGELFF
abundance: few; d_gene: TRBD1; j_gene: TRBJ2-1; v_gene: TRBV24-1; CDR3nt: TGTGCCACCAGCGGTCCCGGGACAGGGAACAATGAGCAGTTCTTC; CDR3aa: CATSGPGTGNNEQFF
abundance: -; d_gene: TRBD1; j_gene: TRBJ1-1; v_gene: TRBV7-6; CDR3nt: TGTGCCAGCAGCTTAGCAGCCCGGACAGGGGGGAACACTGAAGCTTTCTTT; CDR3aa: CASSLAARTGGNTEAFF
abundance: many; d_gene: -; j_gene: TRBJ1-2; v_gene: TRBV7-9; CDR3nt: TGTGCCAGCAGCTTAGGACAGACTTATGGCTACACCTTC; CDR3aa: CASSLGQTYGYTF
abundance: -; d_gene: -; j_gene: TRBJ2-3; v_gene: TRBV20-1; CDR3nt: TGCAGTGCTAGACGGTATACGGGAGCGACAGATACGCAGTATTTT; CDR3aa: CSARRYTGATDTQYF
abundance: few; d_gene: -; j_gene: TRBJ1-5; v_gene: TRBV10-3; CDR3nt: TGTGCCATCAGCGCTCAAATAGGGGGCAATCAGCCCCAGCATTTT; CDR3aa: CAISAQIGGNQPQHF